The rows below give T cell receptor beta chains drawn from one sample of a study of cytomegalovirus exposure and HLA in healthy donors. The method was immunoSEQ multiplex PCR; TCRdb's version includes in-frame clones alone and lacks a portion of them. The sample has some 130,000 clones, and its top ten clones hold around 1.6%. Sequencing was performed on PBMCs. The receptors originated from a woman between 40 and 55 years old in good health and CMV-seropositive. Both conserved end residues are part of each CDR3. D genes are given only for firm matches.

V	J	D	CDR3	DNA
TRBV10-3	TRBJ2-1	TRBD2	CAITPLAGGDNEQFF	TGTGCCATCACCCCCCTAGCGGGAGGGGACAATGAGCAGTTCTTC
TRBV7-6	TRBJ2-7	TRBD1	CASSPGQGYEQYF	TGTGCCAGCAGCCCAGGACAGGGCTACGAGCAGTACTTC
TRBV9	TRBJ2-5	TRBD2	CASSDRLKREGPETQYF	TGTGCCAGCAGCGACCGTCTCAAGCGGGAGGGCCCGGAGACCCAGTACTTC
TRBV27	TRBJ2-7	NA	CASSPGLPYEQYF	TGTGCCAGCAGTCCGGGACTGCCATACGAGCAGTACTTC
TRBV5-6	TRBJ1-1	NA	CASSLLSRVNTEAFF	TGTGCCAGCAGCTTGTTAAGCAGGGTCAACACTGAAGCTTTCTTT
TRBV9	TRBJ1-2	NA	CASSVGGTAGYTF	TGTGCCAGCAGCGTAGGAGGTACTGCTGGCTACACCTTC
TRBV7-9	TRBJ2-7	TRBD2	CASSLESGSYEQYF	TGTGCCAGCAGCTTAGAAAGCGGGAGCTACGAGCAGTACTTC
TRBV29-1	TRBJ2-2	TRBD2	CSVGAGTGELFF	TGCAGCGTCGGAGCGGGAACCGGGGAGCTGTTTTTT
TRBV19	TRBJ2-7	TRBD2	CASSPGLAGSYEQYF	TGTGCCAGTAGCCCCGGGCTAGCGGGATCCTACGAGCAGTACTTC
TRBV19	TRBJ1-1	NA	CASSTRAVNTEAFF	TGTGCCAGTAGTACCAGGGCTGTGAACACTGAAGCTTTCTTT
TRBV19	TRBJ1-2	TRBD1	CASSKRTGSNYGYTF	TGTGCCAGTAGCAAACGGACAGGATCTAACTATGGCTACACCTTC
TRBV7-2	TRBJ2-7	TRBD1	CASSVTGTGPYEQYF	TGTGCCAGCAGCGTAACCGGGACAGGTCCCTACGAGCAGTACTTC
TRBV7-8	TRBJ2-1	NA	CASTEFFPLYNEQFF	TGTGCCAGCACGGAGTTCTTCCCCCTCTACAATGAGCAGTTCTTC
TRBV29-1	TRBJ2-3	NA	CSVKGNRADTQYF	TGCAGCGTGAAAGGAAACAGGGCAGATACGCAGTATTTT
TRBV5-4	TRBJ1-1	NA	CASSVGTRNTEAFF	TGTGCCAGCAGTGTAGGGACACGGAACACTGAAGCTTTCTTT
TRBV7-6	TRBJ1-4	NA	CASSLRRAGGEKLFF	TGTGCCAGCAGCTTAAGGAGGGCGGGGGGTGAAAAACTGTTTTTT
TRBV14	TRBJ2-5	NA	CASSQGLAVRGLYF	TGTGCCAGCAGCCAAGGTTTAGCGGTCCGGGGGTTGTACTTC
TRBV4-3	TRBJ2-7	TRBD2	CASSQDAPGLAGVSYEQYF	TGCGCCAGCAGCCAAGATGCACCGGGACTAGCGGGAGTATCCTACGAGCAGTACTTC
TRBV28	TRBJ2-7	TRBD2	CASSLRGGTYEQYF	TGTGCCAGCAGTCTTCGGGGGGGGACCTACGAGCAGTACTTC
TRBV18	TRBJ1-1	TRBD1	CASSPGTEFEAFF	TGTGCCAGCTCACCTGGGACAGAGTTTGAAGCTTTCTTT
TRBV4-3	TRBJ2-7	NA	CASSQAMGTSYEQYF	TGCGCCAGCAGCCAGGCCATGGGGACATCCTACGAGCAGTACTTC
TRBV29-1	TRBJ1-1	NA	CSVELRTGDSEAFF	TGCAGCGTTGAATTGAGGACTGGGGACTCTGAAGCTTTCTTT
TRBV19	TRBJ2-1	NA	CASSIIGGLGENEQFF	TGTGCCAGTAGTATCATCGGGGGGCTGGGGGAGAATGAGCAGTTCTTC
TRBV6-5	TRBJ2-7	NA	CASSYGGVSAYEQYF	TGTGCCAGCAGTTACGGAGGGGTATCAGCCTACGAGCAGTACTTC
TRBV7-3	TRBJ2-1	NA	CASSLMPSSDEQFF	TGTGCCAGCAGCTTAATGCCTAGCTCGGATGAGCAGTTCTTC
TRBV13	TRBJ1-1	NA	CASSRTREAFF	TGTGCCAGCAGCAGAACCAGGGAAGCTTTCTTT
TRBV6-1	TRBJ1-2	NA	CASSDFVGRAGYTF	TGTGCCAGCAGTGATTTCGTGGGCAGGGCTGGCTACACCTTC
TRBV7-9	TRBJ2-2	TRBD2	CASSSPTSGSVGGELFF	TGTGCCAGCAGCTCGCCTACTAGCGGGAGTGTCGGCGGGGAGCTGTTTTTT
TRBV29-1	TRBJ2-1	NA	CSVDQRENPYNEQFF	TGCAGCGTTGACCAACGGGAGAACCCCTACAATGAGCAGTTCTTC
TRBV28	TRBJ1-2	NA	CASSLIPFYGYTF	TGTGCCAGCAGTTTAATCCCTTTCTATGGCTACACCTTC
TRBV2	TRBJ2-7	NA	CASSYRDNLYEQYF	TGTGCCAGCAGCTACCGGGACAACTTGTACGAGCAGTACTTC
TRBV19	TRBJ2-4	NA	CASSGSGSKNIQYF	TGTGCCAGTAGCGGGAGCGGGTCCAAAAACATTCAGTACTTC
TRBV7-8	TRBJ2-7	NA	CASSPALGSGYEQYF	TGTGCCAGCAGCCCCGCCCTTGGTAGCGGCTACGAGCAGTACTTC
TRBV1	TRBJ2-1	NA	CTSSLGTGGADGHEQFF	TGCACCAGCAGCTTAGGGACAGGGGGCGCTGATGGACATGAGCAGTTCTTC
TRBV30	TRBJ2-2	TRBD2	CAWSGRGGPTNTGELFF	TGTGCCTGGAGCGGGCGGGGGGGTCCAACGAACACCGGGGAGCTGTTTTTT
TRBV4-1	TRBJ1-5	NA	CASSQNAARVDSNQPQHF	TGCGCCAGCAGCCAAAACGCAGCCAGGGTGGATAGCAATCAGCCCCAGCATTTT
TRBV29-1	TRBJ2-7	TRBD2	CSVGKLAGADEQYF	TGCAGCGTTGGAAAACTAGCGGGAGCCGACGAGCAGTACTTC
TRBV11-1	TRBJ2-7	NA	CASSRLDSSYEQYF	TGTGCCAGCAGCCGCCTCGACTCTTCCTACGAGCAGTACTTC
TRBV5-1	TRBJ1-4	NA	CASSWNAQGPNEKLFF	TGCGCCAGCAGCTGGAACGCACAGGGACCTAATGAAAAACTGTTTTTT